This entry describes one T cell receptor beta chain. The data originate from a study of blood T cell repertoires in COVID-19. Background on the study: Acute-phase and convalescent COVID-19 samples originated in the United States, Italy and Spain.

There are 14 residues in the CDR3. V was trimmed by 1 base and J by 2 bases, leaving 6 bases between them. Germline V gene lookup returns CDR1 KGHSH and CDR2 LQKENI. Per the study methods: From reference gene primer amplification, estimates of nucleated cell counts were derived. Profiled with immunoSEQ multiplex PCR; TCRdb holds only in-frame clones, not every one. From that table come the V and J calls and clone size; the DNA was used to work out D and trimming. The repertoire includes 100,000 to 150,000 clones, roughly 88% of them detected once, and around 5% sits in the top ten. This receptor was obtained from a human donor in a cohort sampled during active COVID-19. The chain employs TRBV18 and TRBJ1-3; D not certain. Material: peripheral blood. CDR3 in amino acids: CASSPQATGNTIYF. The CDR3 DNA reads TGTGCCAGCTCACCACAAGCTACTGGAAACACCATATATTTT.